This T cell receptor (beta chain) stems from a study of cytomegalovirus exposure and HLA in healthy donors. Study summary: Assignment to the Caucasian-associated ancestry cluster applied to about 80% of the approximately 360 genotyped donors. Whole-study findings and limits: HLA alleles were associated with roughly 15,000 TCR beta sequences in a later analysis at 0.05 false discovery rate.

The PCR contained 60 Vbeta and 13 Jbeta primers. The assay was immunoSEQ multiplex PCR, and TCRdb's table has in-frame clones only and misses some. The sample gives some 170,000 clones, about four fifths of which show up once; approximately 4.5% is in the top ten. Details on this clone: No antigen is known for it.

V dropped 2 bases and J dropped 4 bases, with 12 bases sitting between them. This CDR3 has 15 amino acids. CDR1 and CDR2 from the germline V gene are SEHNR and FQNEAQ (reference sequence). V is TRBV7-9 and J is TRBJ1-5; the D is unclear. The material sequenced was PBMCs. The TCR sequence derives from a man aged 25-45 years in good health and CMV-seronegative. CDR3 nucleotide sequence: TGTGCCAGCAGCTTATCGGGAAAGGCGAATCAGCCCCAGCATTTT. The encoded protein is CASSLSGKANQPQHF. Looking up the rest from reference TRBV7-9 and TRBJ1-5 gives the full variable domain: DTGVSQNPRHKITKRGQNVTFRCDPISEHNRLYWYRQTLGQGPEFLTYFQNEAQLEKSRLLSDRFSAERPKGSFSTLEIQRTEQGDSAMYLCASSLSGKANQPQHFGDGTRLSIL.